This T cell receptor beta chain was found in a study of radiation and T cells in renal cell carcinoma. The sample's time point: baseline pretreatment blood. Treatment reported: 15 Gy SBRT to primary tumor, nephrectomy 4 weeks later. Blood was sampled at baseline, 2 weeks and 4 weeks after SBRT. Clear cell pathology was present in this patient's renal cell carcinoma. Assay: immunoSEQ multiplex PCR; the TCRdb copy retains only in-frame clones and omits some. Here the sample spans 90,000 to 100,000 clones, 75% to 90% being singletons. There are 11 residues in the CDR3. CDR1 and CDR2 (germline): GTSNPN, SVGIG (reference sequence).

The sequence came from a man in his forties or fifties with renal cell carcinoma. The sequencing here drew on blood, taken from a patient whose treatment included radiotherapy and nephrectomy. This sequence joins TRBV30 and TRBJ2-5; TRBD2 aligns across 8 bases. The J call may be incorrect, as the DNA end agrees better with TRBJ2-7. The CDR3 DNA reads TGTGCCTGGGGGGGACTAGACGAGCAGTACTTC. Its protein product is CAWGGLDEQYF.